This T cell receptor beta chain stems from a study of T cell repertoires in cytomegalovirus infection. Overall study context: The authors relied on CMV epitopes, both recently identified HLA-C-restricted and well-studied HLA-B-restricted. Both a matching HLA type and CMV infection were indicated by public TCR beta signatures. Study-wide results and caveats: CMV carriers having the relevant HLA were flagged by cumulative public TCR beta family frequency. HLA-C-restricted CMV clonotypes gave the most frequent clonotype in two of eight donors.

This clonotype was found a few times. Its matching antigen is unknown. MiXCR, run by TCRdb on the reads, gives a single entry per CDR3 protein. The sample carries about a million distinct CDR3 sequences, roughly 30% recorded once. The CDR3 has 12 amino acids. Germline V gene lookup returns CDR1 SGHVS and CDR2 FQNEAQ. V was clipped by 2 bases and J by 4 bases, with 6 bases between them. Sample: cultured CD8+ T cells from PBMCs, taken from culture after CMV antigen stimulation. This chain links TRBV7-8 with TRBJ2-7; D not certain. This TCR was sampled from a human donor in good health (CMV status not recorded). Some clones in this sample may be carry-over from other donors' samples. The DNA for the CDR3 is TGTGCCAGCAGCTTACCAGTGTACGAGCAGTACTTC. This codes for CASSLPVYEQYF.